This TCR beta chain was captured by sequencing in a study of cytomegalovirus exposure and HLA in healthy donors. Study-wide findings and caveats: Roughly uniform depth of sequencing across donors was assumed in presence/absence analyses.

The CDR3 extends over 14 amino acids. Trimming shortened V by 0 bases and J by 2 bases, and 7 bases separated the two germline ends. CDR1 is LNHNV and CDR2 is YYDKDF in the germline V gene (reference sequence). Worth noting for this clone: Its antigen remains unidentified.

The PCR made use of 60 Vbeta and 13 Jbeta primers. In the study's own analysis: Later analysis identified 80 million to 85 million unique TCR beta chains, 8.5 million to 13 million shared. TCRdb's table, derived via immunoSEQ multiplex PCR, lists solely in-frame clones and lacks some. That table supplies the V and J calls and clone size; D and trimming were determined from the DNA. The sample yields more than 85,000 clones, roughly 80% seen once. The V gene is TRBV15, the J gene TRBJ2-5; tentatively, D is TRBD2 (5 bases). This TCR came from a female donor in good health and CMV-seronegative. The sample taken for sequencing was PBMCs. The CDR3 reads CATSRDRRQETQYF. The CDR3 coding sequence is TGTGCCACCAGCAGAGATCGGAGGCAAGAGACCCAGTACTTC.